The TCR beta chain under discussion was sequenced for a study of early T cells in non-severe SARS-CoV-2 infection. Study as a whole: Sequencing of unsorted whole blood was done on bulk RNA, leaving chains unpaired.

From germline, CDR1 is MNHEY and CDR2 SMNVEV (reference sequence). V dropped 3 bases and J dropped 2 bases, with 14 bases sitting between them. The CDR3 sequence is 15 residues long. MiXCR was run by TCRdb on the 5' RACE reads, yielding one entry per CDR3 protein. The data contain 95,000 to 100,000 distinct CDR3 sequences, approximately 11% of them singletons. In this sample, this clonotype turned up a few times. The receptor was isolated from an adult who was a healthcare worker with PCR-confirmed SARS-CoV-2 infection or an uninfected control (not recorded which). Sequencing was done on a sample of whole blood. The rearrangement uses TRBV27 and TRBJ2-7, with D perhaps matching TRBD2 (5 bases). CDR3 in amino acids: CASSFGHARAYEQYF. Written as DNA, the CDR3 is TGTGCCAGCAGTTTTGGGCACGCGAGGGCCTACGAGCAGTACTTC.